The rows below give T cell receptor beta chains drawn from one sample of a study of T cell repertoires in cytomegalovirus infection. Each CDR3 protein is one row after TCRdb ran MiXCR on the reads. This sample has a few hundred thousand distinct CDR3 sequences, with about 23% found just once. Sequencing was carried out using CD8+ T cells from PBMCs. The receptor source for this set is a human donor in good health (CMV status not recorded). Some clones in this sample may be carry-over from other donors' samples. CDR3s include the opening cysteine and the closing phenylalanine or tryptophan.

V gene,J gene,CDR3 protein
TRBV19,TRBJ1-1,CASSIGHLGTEAFF
TRBV12-3/TRBV12-4,TRBJ1-4,CASSPPASEKLFF
TRBV5-1,TRBJ2-7,CASSIRTGAYEQYF
TRBV7-6,TRBJ2-7,CASSPIVGAKYEQYF
TRBV7-2,TRBJ1-2,CASSSPEQGVYGYTF
TRBV5-1,TRBJ2-1,CASGAGYNEQFF
TRBV10-3,TRBJ2-1,CAIRTQGWNEQFF
TRBV12-3/TRBV12-4,TRBJ2-4,CASSGLAGGPTKNIQYF
TRBV19,TRBJ1-1,CASRTTGWTEAFF
TRBV7-2,TRBJ1-1,CASSLNPGITEAFF
TRBV12-3/TRBV12-4,TRBJ2-5,CASSLAHGIQETQYF
TRBV6-5,TRBJ2-7,CASSSGGSEYEQYF
TRBV29-1,TRBJ2-4,CSVGPGLEKNIQYF
TRBV7-9,TRBJ1-2,CASSLLDRIPNYGYTF
TRBV11-2,TRBJ2-1,CASSTAKNRGNEQFF
TRBV4-2,TRBJ2-3,CASSQGTGQGFADTQYF
TRBV18,TRBJ2-4,CASSPNTPSGKNIQYF
TRBV6-6,TRBJ2-7,CASSYVGGEQYF
TRBV6-2/TRBV6-3,TRBJ1-1,CASSLYYGQGFEAFF
TRBV7-6,TRBJ2-1,CASSIAGTEYNEQFF
TRBV2,TRBJ2-5,CASNIEQETQYF
TRBV11-2,TRBJ2-3,CASSFTSGGADTQYF
TRBV10-3,TRBJ2-7,CAISEPLADYEQYF
TRBV5-6,TRBJ2-2,CASSLVRLERTGELFF
TRBV11-2,TRBJ2-5,CASRPTLTAPIQETQYF
TRBV12-3/TRBV12-4,TRBJ1-6,CASSLEGLDYNSPLHF
TRBV24-1,TRBJ2-6,CATSMGSGANVLTF
TRBV4-2,TRBJ2-3,CASSQEGGPDTQYF
TRBV28,TRBJ2-5,CTSSPGTSGFQETQYF
TRBV7-9,TRBJ2-7,CASSLAGGRLEQYF
TRBV7-2,TRBJ2-5,CASSDPTGEETQYF
TRBV29-1,TRBJ2-5,CSVDFSRGQETQYF
TRBV4-1,TRBJ2-2,CASSPATGELFF
TRBV7-2,TRBJ2-5,CASSLNRGYQETQYF
TRBV7-9,TRBJ2-2,CAAIGGTGELFF
TRBV11-2,TRBJ1-6,CASSLAENSPLHF
TRBV20-1,TRBJ2-7,CSARDRAGGLLYEQYF
TRBV14,TRBJ2-2,CASSGTARTPGELFF
TRBV18,TRBJ2-5,CASSPGLAGGLETQYF
TRBV28,TRBJ2-5,CASSEGQGLRETQYF
TRBV7-3,TRBJ2-2,CASSLTGSGLTGELFF
TRBV29-1,TRBJ2-5,CSVEELETAQETQYF
TRBV7-4,TRBJ2-1,CASSHGPNNEQFF
TRBV20-1,TRBJ2-7,CSATDRGLSYEQYF
TRBV4-1,TRBJ2-1,CASSQGQSRGQFF
TRBV6-5,TRBJ2-4,CASALGAKNIQYF
TRBV12-3/TRBV12-4,TRBJ1-2,CASSFSRMGYGYTF
TRBV7-2,TRBJ2-2,CASSVRVAGELFF
TRBV12-3/TRBV12-4,TRBJ2-5,CASSRGYEETQYF
TRBV15,TRBJ2-3,CATSLSEDSATDTQYF
TRBV7-9,TRBJ2-1,CASSLIDGGAFDEQFF
TRBV24-1,TRBJ2-3,CATSPGDYTQYF
TRBV28,TRBJ2-7,CASSLNPTSGPYEQYF
TRBV7-9,TRBJ2-5,CASRDLGQQETQYF
TRBV14,TRBJ2-6,CASSEVGGYFSAHSGANVLTF